This T cell receptor beta chain was found in a study of CD8 T cell repertoires and HIV-1 epitope variants. With regard to this clone: The antigen remains undetermined.

CDR1 and CDR2 from the germline V gene are SEHNR and FQNEAQ (reference sequence). V was trimmed by 4 bases and J by 2 bases, leaving 9 bases between them. CDR3 length equals 13 residues. Profiled with immunoSEQ multiplex PCR; TCRdb holds only in-frame clones, not every one. The sample lists fewer than 6,500 clones, less than 70% occurring once. Specimen: cultured CD8+ T cells derived from PBMCs. The V gene is TRBV7-9, the J gene TRBJ2-7, with D possibly being TRBD2 (5 bases). This receptor was identified in a male donor with HIV. CDR3 in DNA: TGTGCCAGCAGCTCCGGGATAACCTACGAGCAGTACTTC. This encodes CASSSGITYEQYF.